These 11 T cell receptor beta chains were sequenced from one sample in a study of T cell clones after liver transplantation. Sequencing used immunoSEQ multiplex PCR; TCRdb keeps in-frame clones, though not all of them. The table records 75,000 to 95,000 clones, roughly 80% of them present only once. The specimen comprised CD4+ T cells from blood, sampled 48 to 50 months after liver transplant. The source is a human patient who received a liver transplant. Some T cells may possibly be graft donor cells.

The gene calls are TRBV28 and TRBJ2-1; 9 positions agree with TRBD1. The CDR3 has 17 amino acids. Germline V CDR1 and CDR2: MDHEN, SYDVKM. Trimming removed 4 bases from V and 5 bases from J; junction bases left unmatched: 12. The CDR3 loop is CASSSLAGTGSNNEQFF. CDR3 coding DNA: TGTGCCAGCAGTTCGCTCGCCGGGACAGGGAGCAACAATGAGCAGTTCTTC.

The CDR3 is CSARYQAGYTF. The CDR3, as DNA: TGCAGTGCTAGATACCAGGCCGGCTACACCTTC. The chain recombines TRBV20-1 with TRBJ1-2; D gene unclear. The germline V and J ends were trimmed by 2 bases and 8 bases, with 9 bases remaining between them. The CDR3 has 11 amino acids. CDR1 is DFQATT and CDR2 is SNEGSKA in the germline V gene (reference sequence).

This chain joins TRBV5-4 and TRBJ2-3, with no clear D. Germline V gene data show CDR1 as SGHNT and CDR2 as YYREEE (reference sequence). The CDR3 is 17 residues long. Trimming left V 1 base short and J 1 base short, with 16 bases between. The CDR3 DNA sequence: TGTGCCAGCAGCTTGATAGGCAGGATGCAGGGCACAGATACGCAGTATTTT. Encoded protein: CASSLIGRMQGTDTQYF.

This clone was counted a single time. The chain is built from TRBV6-5 and TRBJ2-2; D may match TRBD1 or TRBD2 (5 bases each). The CDR3 has 15 residues. Germline CDR1 MNHEY, CDR2 SVGAGI. Trimming pared 2 bases from V and 0 bases from J, leaving 7 bases between. This CDR3 reads CASSYRGANTGELFF. The CDR3 DNA reads TGTGCCAGCAGTTACAGAGGGGCGAACACCGGGGAGCTGTTTTTT.

This sequence joins TRBV18 and TRBJ1-1; D is unresolved. V lost 8 bases and J lost 1, with 11 bases in between. This CDR3 region has 13 residues. Germline V gene sequence: CDR1 KGHSH, CDR2 LQKENI. The CDR3 DNA sequence: TGTGCCAGCCAGCCGAACCAGAACACTGAAGCTTTCTTT. Encoded protein: CASQPNQNTEAFF.

The chain uses TRBV7-9 and TRBJ1-2; a weak D match, TRBD1 (6 bases). Germline assignment: CDR1 SEHNR and CDR2 FQNEAQ (reference sequence). The CDR3 spans 16 residues. V gave up 2 bases and J gave up 5 bases, with 18 bases separating them. CDR3 region: CASSLLAGDLRYGYTF. Written as DNA, the CDR3 is TGTGCCAGCAGCTTACTGGCAGGGGACTTACGGTATGGCTACACCTTC.

The V and J genes are TRBV6-1 and TRBJ2-1, with 8 bases fitting TRBD1. The trim removed 6 bases at V and 9 bases at J, leaving 4 bases unmatched. The CDR3 has 12 amino acids. From germline, CDR1 is MNHNS and CDR2 SASEGT. The CDR3 spells CASRGQGAEQFF. The CDR3 DNA reads TGTGCCAGCAGGGGGCAGGGGGCTGAGCAGTTCTTC.

The rearrangement links TRBV28 to TRBJ2-1; 7 positions match TRBD2. This CDR3 has 14 residues. The V segment lost 8 bases and the J segment 6 bases; nucleotides outside the gene matches: 10. The V gene's germline CDR1 is MDHEN and CDR2 SYDVKM. The CDR3 region is CASLSGGSGNEQFF. In DNA, the CDR3 is TGTGCCAGCTTGAGCGGCGGGAGTGGCAATGAGCAGTTCTTC.

The chain uses TRBV6-1 and TRBJ2-1, with TRBD1 as a possible D gene (7 bases). Trimming took 6 bases from V and 4 from J, leaving 16 bases between them. Germline loops: CDR1 MNHNS, CDR2 SASEGT. The CDR3 is made up of 15 amino acids. Here the CDR3 DNA reads TGTGCCAGCAGCCGGGACAGAGGGGGGTACAATGAGCAGTTCTTC. The encoded protein is CASSRDRGGYNEQFF.

This chain links TRBV4-3 with TRBJ2-5; 12 nucleotides agree with TRBD2. J was trimmed by 5 bases and V by 4 bases; bases with no gene match: 2. The length of the CDR3 is 14 residues. The germline V gene encodes CDR1 LGHNA and CDR2 YSLEER. The DNA for the CDR3 is TGCGCCAGCAGCCCCGGACTAGCGGGGGAGACCCAGTACTTC. As protein: CASSPGLAGETQYF.

This clone appeared once. This rearrangement joins TRBV7-2 to TRBJ2-3, with D perhaps being TRBD1 or TRBD2 (6 bases each). V lost 6 bases and J 4 bases, leaving 14 bases between the germline ends. This CDR3 is built from 14 residues. Germline values: CDR1 SGHTA, CDR2 FQGNSA. The CDR3 loop is CASSRGVTADTQYF. The CDR3 region has the DNA TGTGCCAGCAGTAGGGGGGTTACCGCAGATACGCAGTATTTT.